This section outlines one TCR beta chain sequence together with its context. Methods used by the authors: From reference gene primer amplification, estimates of nucleated cell counts were derived. Produced via immunoSEQ multiplex PCR; TCRdb's table is partial and in-frame only. V and J calls and clone size are copied from that table; D and trimming were computed from the DNA. The sample includes 350,000 or so clones, roughly 86% of them seen just once. This specimen belongs to a study of blood T cell repertoires in COVID-19. Whole-study context: The samples span acute and convalescent COVID-19 from the United States, Italy and Spain.

Participants were aged about 18 to 89 years from approximately 24 US areas. People in the exposed group encountered a COVID-19 case within 2 weeks before entering the study. The CDR3 extends over 14 amino acids. Between the trimmed V and J ends, which lost 3 bases and 4 bases, there was a span of 11 bases. CDR1 is SGHRS and CDR2 is YFSETQ in the germline V gene. V gene TRBV5-1 combines with J gene TRBJ1-5, with D possibly being TRBD1 (6 bases). This sequence was found in a woman younger than 45 who had been exposed to COVID-19. Material for sequencing was PBMCs or T cells enriched from blood (not recorded which). The chain's CDR3 is CASSSGQPNQPQHF. CDR3 DNA: TGCGCCAGCAGCTCAGGACAGCCAAATCAGCCCCAGCATTTT.